The clone carrying this TCR beta chain was counted at least ten times. The antigen is not known. Germline values: CDR1 LGHDT, CDR2 YNNKEL (reference sequence). Between the trimmed V and J ends, which lost 3 bases and 4 bases, there was a span of 10 bases. The length of the CDR3 is 13 residues. This sample is part of a study of CD8 T cells in ankylosing spondylitis. With molecular barcodes, quantitative 5'-RACE was used to make the TCR beta libraries. MiXCR, applied by TCRdb to the 5' RACE reads, yields one record per CDR3 protein. Among roughly 250,000 distinct CDR3 sequences, less than 10% were seen once, and the ten largest hold nearly 7%. Study-wide findings and caveats: Clones linked to disease were reported to show significant enrichment in matched ankylosing spondylitis synovial fluid. Seven to nine highly homologous variants made up a TCR beta motif, and this motif appeared characteristic of ankylosing spondylitis blood.

The sequence came from a male donor with ankylosing spondylitis or in good health (not recorded which). What was sequenced was blood, either unsorted or a sorted T cell fraction (not recorded which). The chain joins TRBV3-1 to TRBJ2-7, with D perhaps TRBD1 or TRBD2 (5 bases each). CDR3 nucleotide sequence: TGTGCCAGCAGCCAGGGGGAGAGATACGAGCAGTACTTC. It is translated as CASSQGERYEQYF.